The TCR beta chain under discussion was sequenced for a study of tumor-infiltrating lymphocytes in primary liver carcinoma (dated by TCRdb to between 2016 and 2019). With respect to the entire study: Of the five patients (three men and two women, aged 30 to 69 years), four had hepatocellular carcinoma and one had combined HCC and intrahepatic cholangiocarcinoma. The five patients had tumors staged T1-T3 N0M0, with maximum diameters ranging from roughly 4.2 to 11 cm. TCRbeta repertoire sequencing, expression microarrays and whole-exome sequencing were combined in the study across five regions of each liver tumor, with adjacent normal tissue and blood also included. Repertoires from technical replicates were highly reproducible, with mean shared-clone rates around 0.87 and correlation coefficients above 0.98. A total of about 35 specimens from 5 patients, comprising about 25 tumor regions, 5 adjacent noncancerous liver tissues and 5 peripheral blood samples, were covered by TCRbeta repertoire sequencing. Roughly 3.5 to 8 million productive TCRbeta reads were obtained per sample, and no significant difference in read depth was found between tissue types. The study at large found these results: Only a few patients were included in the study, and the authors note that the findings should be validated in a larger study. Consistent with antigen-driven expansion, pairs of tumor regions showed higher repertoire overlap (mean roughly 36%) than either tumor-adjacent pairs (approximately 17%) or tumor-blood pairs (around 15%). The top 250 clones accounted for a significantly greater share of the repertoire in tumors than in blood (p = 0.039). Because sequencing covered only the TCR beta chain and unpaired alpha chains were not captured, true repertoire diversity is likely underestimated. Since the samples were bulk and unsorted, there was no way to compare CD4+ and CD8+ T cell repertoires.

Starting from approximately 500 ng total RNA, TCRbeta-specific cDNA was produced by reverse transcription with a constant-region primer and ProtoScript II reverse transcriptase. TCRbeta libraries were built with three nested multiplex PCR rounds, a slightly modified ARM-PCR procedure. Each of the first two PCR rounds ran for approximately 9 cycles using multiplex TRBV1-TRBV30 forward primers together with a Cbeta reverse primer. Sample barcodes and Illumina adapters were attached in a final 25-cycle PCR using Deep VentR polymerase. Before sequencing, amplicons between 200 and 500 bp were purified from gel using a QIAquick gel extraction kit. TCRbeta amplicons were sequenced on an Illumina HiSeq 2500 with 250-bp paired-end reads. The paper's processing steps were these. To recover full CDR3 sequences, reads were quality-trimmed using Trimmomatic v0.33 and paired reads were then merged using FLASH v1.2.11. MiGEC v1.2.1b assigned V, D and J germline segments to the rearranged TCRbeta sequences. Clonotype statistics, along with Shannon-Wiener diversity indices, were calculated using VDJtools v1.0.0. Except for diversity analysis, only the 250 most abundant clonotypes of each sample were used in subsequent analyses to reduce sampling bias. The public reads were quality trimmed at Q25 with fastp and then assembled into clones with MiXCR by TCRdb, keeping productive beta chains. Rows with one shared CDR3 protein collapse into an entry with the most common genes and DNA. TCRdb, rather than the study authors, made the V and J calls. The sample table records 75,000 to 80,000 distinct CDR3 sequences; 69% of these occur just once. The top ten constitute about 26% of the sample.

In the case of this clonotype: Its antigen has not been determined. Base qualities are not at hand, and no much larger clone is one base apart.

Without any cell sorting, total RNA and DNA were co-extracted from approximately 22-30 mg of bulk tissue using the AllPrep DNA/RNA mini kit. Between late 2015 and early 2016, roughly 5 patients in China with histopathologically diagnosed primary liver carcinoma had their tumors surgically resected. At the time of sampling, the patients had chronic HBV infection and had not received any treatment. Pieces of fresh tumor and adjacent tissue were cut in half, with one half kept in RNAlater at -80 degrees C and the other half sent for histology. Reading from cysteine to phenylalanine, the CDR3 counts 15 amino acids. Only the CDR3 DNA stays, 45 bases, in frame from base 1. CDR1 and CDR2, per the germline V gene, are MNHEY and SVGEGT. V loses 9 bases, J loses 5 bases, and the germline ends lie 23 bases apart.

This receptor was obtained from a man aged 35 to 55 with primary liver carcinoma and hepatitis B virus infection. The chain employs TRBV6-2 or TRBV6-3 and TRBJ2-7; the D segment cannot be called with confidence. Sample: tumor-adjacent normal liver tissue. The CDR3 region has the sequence CASNYSSDGVNEQYF. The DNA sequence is TGTGCCAGTAATTACTCGAGCGATGGCGTAAACGAGCAGTACTTC.